Listed below are T cell receptor beta chains from one sample, sequenced in a study of tumor-infiltrating lymphocytes in localized non-small cell lung cancer. The assay was immunoSEQ multiplex PCR, and TCRdb's table has in-frame clones only and misses some. Among thousands of clones listed, roughly 70% were seen once. What was sequenced was uninvolved lung tissue not adjacent to the tumor. The receptor source for this set is a human donor with non-small cell lung cancer. Each CDR3 is given with its conserved first and last residue. A D gene is named only where the DNA matches it firmly. The size field is filled for only some rows; it gives once, few, many or a size class.

>-|TRBJ1-2|-|TRBV6-1
TGTGCCAGCAGTGAAGTGCCGGGGTTAAATGGCTACACCTTC
CASSEVPGLNGYTF
>-|TRBJ2-1|TRBD2|TRBV5-1
TGCGCCAGCAGCTTGAAACTAGCGGGGTCCAATGAGCAGTTCTTC
CASSLKLAGSNEQFF
>few|TRBJ2-2|TRBD1|TRBV7-9
TGTGCCAGCCTGGGACAGGGGAGAGACGGGGAGCTGTTTTTT
CASLGQGRDGELFF
>-|TRBJ1-4|-|TRBV2
TGTGCCAGCAGTGTGTATAACGAAAAACTGTTTTTT
CASSVYNEKLFF
>-|TRBJ1-4|-|TRBV4-1
TGCGCCAGCAGCCATGTGGGGGGGATGGAAAAACTGTTTTTT
CASSHVGGMEKLFF
>-|TRBJ1-2|-|TRBV19
TGTGCCAGTAGTATGGCCAGGGCTGGTGGCTACACCTTC
CASSMARAGGYTF
>few|TRBJ1-1|-|TRBV10-3
TGTGCCATCAGGACGACAGAGCCGAACACTGAAGCTTTCTTT
CAIRTTEPNTEAFF
>-|TRBJ2-5|TRBD1|TRBV5-4
TGTGCCAGCAGCGGAGACACCCGGGACAGGGTTTCTCAAGAGACCCAGTACTTC
CASSGDTRDRVSQETQYF
>-|TRBJ2-7|-|TRBV7-2
TGTGCCAGCAGCGAAGCCTACGAGCAGTACTTC
CASSEAYEQYF
>once|TRBJ1-5|-|TRBV9
TGTGCCAGCAGCGTAGACCGGGGGGGACGGGGCAATCAGCCCCAGCATTTT
CASSVDRGGRGNQPQHF
>-|TRBJ1-2|-|TRBV19
TGTGCCAGTAGTATCCTGGAGACGGGAAACTATGGCTACACCTTC
CASSILETGNYGYTF
>few|TRBJ2-5|-|TRBV27
TGTGCCAGCAGCCGGAAGTACCAAGAGACCCAGTACTTC
CASSRKYQETQYF
>-|TRBJ2-7|TRBD1|TRBV19
TGTGCCAGTAGTACAAGGGACAGGGGAGCCGAGCAGTACTTC
CASSTRDRGAEQYF
>-|TRBJ2-5|-|TRBV5-1
TGCGCCAGCAGCTTAGTCCGGGAATCCCAAGAGACCCAGTACTTC
CASSLVRESQETQYF
>few|TRBJ1-2|-|TRBV4-2
TGTGCCAGCAGCCCGCTACAGGGTACCGACTATGGCTACACCTTC
CASSPLQGTDYGYTF
>-|TRBJ1-1|-|TRBV29-1
TGCAGCGTTGAGCAGGGAGGGCAGGCTGAAGCTTTCTTT
CSVEQGGQAEAFF
>-|TRBJ2-5|-|TRBV4-1
TGCGCCAGCAGCCAAGGGCAGGGTGGGGAGACCCAGTACTTC
CASSQGQGGETQYF
>-|TRBJ1-2|-|TRBV5-4
TGTGCCAGCAGCTCCCCACAGTCCTATGGCTACACCTTC
CASSSPQSYGYTF
>-|TRBJ2-3|-|TRBV10-1
TGCGCCAGCAGTGACCCACCACCCGGCGATACGCAGTATTTT
CASSDPPPGDTQYF
>once|TRBJ2-7|-|TRBV2
TGTGCCAGCACTCCGGGACAAACCTACGAGCAGTACTTC
CASTPGQTYEQYF
>few|TRBJ2-1|-|TRBV9
TGTGCCAGCAGCGTGCTAGGGGATGAGCAGTTCTTC
CASSVLGDEQFF
>-|TRBJ1-2|-|TRBV6-5
TGTGCCAGCAGTACCGATGGACACCTAAACTATGGCTACACCTTC
CASSTDGHLNYGYTF
>-|TRBJ2-2|-|TRBV19
TGTGCCACCATCCAATTGGGGGAGCTGTTTTTT
CATIQLGELFF
>-|TRBJ2-1|TRBD2|TRBV30
TGTGCCTGGAGTGTCAGGAGCGGGGGTTTCGGTGAGCAGTTCTTC
CAWSVRSGGFGEQFF
>few|TRBJ1-2|-|TRBV10-2
TGCGCCAGCAGTCTACAGGGTTATGGCTACACCTTC
CASSLQGYGYTF
>-|TRBJ1-3|-|TRBV19
TGTGCCAGTAGTGCGAGCGGGCCGAAATATTTT
CASSASGPKYF
>-|TRBJ2-3|-|TRBV19
TGTGCCAGTAGTATCCAACAGCCTTCCACAGATACGCAGTATTTT
CASSIQQPSTDTQYF
>-|TRBJ1-1|-|TRBV4-2
TGTGCCAGCAGCCAAGCCGGGGGACGGGAGCGTGAAGCTTTCTTT
CASSQAGGREREAFF
>-|TRBJ1-6|-|TRBV6-5
TGTGCCAGCAGTAACGTGCGAGGGGGTTCACCCCTCCACTTT
CASSNVRGGSPLHF
>-|TRBJ2-7|-|TRBV6-6
TGTGCCAGCAGTTGGGACGGACCTTACGAGCAGTACTTC
CASSWDGPYEQYF
>-|TRBJ1-1|TRBD1|TRBV7-9
TGTGCCAGCACTGTAAGGGGACAGGGAAACACTGAAGCTTTCTTT
CASTVRGQGNTEAFF
>-|TRBJ2-5|-|TRBV19
TGTGCCAGCCGCCGGACGGGGGAGGCGACCCAGTACTTC
CASRRTGEATQYF
>once|TRBJ2-7|-|TRBV19
TGTGCCAGTAGTCCAGCAGGGGTGACCTACGAGCAGTACTTC
CASSPAGVTYEQYF
>-|TRBJ1-1|-|TRBV19
TGTGCCAGTAGCGAGAGGGAGGCCACTGAAGCTTTCTTT
CASSEREATEAFF
>-|TRBJ2-5|-|TRBV9
TGTGCCAGCAGCGTAGAGGGGGGCTTCGAGACCCAGTACTTC
CASSVEGGFETQYF
>once|TRBJ2-1|TRBD1|TRBV29-1
TGCAGCGTCCTAGGGCGCGGGACAGGGTTATTCAATGAGCAGTTCTTC
CSVLGRGTGLFNEQFF
>once|TRBJ1-1|-|TRBV5-1
TGCGCCAGCAGGAGAGGACTGAACACTGAAGCTTTCTTT
CASRRGLNTEAFF
>-|TRBJ2-5|-|TRBV5-1
TGCGCCAGCAGCTTGGCCTGGGGGGAAGAGACCCAGTACTTC
CASSLAWGEETQYF
>-|TRBJ1-2|-|TRBV30
TGTGCCTGGGGCGAAGAAATCTATGGCTACACCTTC
CAWGEEIYGYTF
>-|TRBJ2-2|TRBD1|TRBV6-5
TGTGCCAGCAGGATACAGGGGGTGGTCGGGGAGCTGTTTTTT
CASRIQGVVGELFF
>few|TRBJ1-6|-|TRBV27
TGTGCCAGCAGTTTATCCCGGAAGGGGAATTCACCCCTCCACTTT
CASSLSRKGNSPLHF
>-|TRBJ1-1|TRBD1|TRBV9
TGTGCCAGCAGCGTAGGGACAGGGGGAACGTTGAACACTGAAGCTTTCTTT
CASSVGTGGTLNTEAFF
>-|TRBJ2-3|-|TRBV4-1
TGCGCCAGCAGCCAAACCGGGACTGTACTTGACACAGATACGCAGTATTTT
CASSQTGTVLDTDTQYF
>few|TRBJ2-3|TRBD1|TRBV19
TGTGCCAGTAGTACCCCCAGGGGGCGAGGGCCAGATACGCAGTATTTT
CASSTPRGRGPDTQYF
>-|TRBJ1-5|-|TRBV6-1
TGTGCCAGCAGTGAAGTAGTGGGTGACAATCAGCCCCAGCATTTT
CASSEVVGDNQPQHF
>-|TRBJ1-1|-|TRBV30
TGTGCCTGGAGTGTAGGTCAGGACAGCGCCTCGGCTTTCTTT
CAWSVGQDSASAFF
>medium-sized|TRBJ1-4|TRBD1|TRBV7-2
TGTGCCAGCAGCTTAATTGGACAGGGTGCAACTAATGAAAAACTGTTTTTT
CASSLIGQGATNEKLFF
>few|TRBJ1-1|-|TRBV6-5
TGTGCCAGCAGGACTGACCGCCTAAAGAACACTGAAGCTTTCTTT
CASRTDRLKNTEAFF
>-|TRBJ2-7|-|TRBV6-1
TGTGCCAGCGTACAGGACCTTTACGAGCAGTACTTC
CASVQDLYEQYF